This T cell receptor beta chain was captured by sequencing in a study of blood T cell repertoires in COVID-19 (dated by TCRdb to about 2020). Background on the whole study: Collaborator samples came from the United States, Italy and Spain and covered acute and convalescent phases of COVID-19. The prospective study material was composed of cDNA or gDNA derived from T cells, B-cell-depleted T cells, or PBMCs. The dataset comprised deeply sampled blood TCRbeta repertoires from subjects exposed to, actively infected with, or recovered from COVID-19. The repertoires were released in a freely available public database meant as a resource for research on the immune response to SARS-CoV-2. Samples were obtained from the ongoing ImmuneRACE study (first 160 participants) and from approximately 1,200 subjects provided by 6 global collaborators. Nearly every sample came with metadata listing a de-identified subject ID, COVID-19 status, age in years and sex. HLA class I and class II types, where available, came from metadata supplied by the sample provider rather than from assay-based typing. Overall study results and their limits: The quantity of clinical and demographic metadata differed by source and by participant and was supplied without curation.

Collaborating institutions collected whole blood in K2EDTA tubes following their own protocols. For TCRbeta analysis, collaborator samples were shipped as frozen whole blood, as isolated PBMCs, or as DNA extracted from either sample type. The immunoSEQ Assay, a bias-controlled multiplex PCR, was used to amplify TCRbeta CDR3 regions from genomic DNA. The study's own analysis went as follows. The number of nucleated cells in each sample was estimated from the amplification of reference gene primers within the assay. To quantify the absolute abundance of each unique TCRbeta CDR3 rearrangement, sequence reads were collapsed and filtered. For each sample, productive Simpson clonality was calculated as the square root of Simpson's diversity index over productive rearrangements. As stored in TCRdb, this immuneACCESS dataset retains in-frame rearrangements with V and J assigned. A fraction of the clones does not appear; measured against another copy, unresolved V genes explain less than half of the discrepancy, and the remainder lacks a known reason. V, J and clone size are taken as reported in that table, and D and trimming were inferred from the DNA itself. For this sample there are some 83,000 clones; roughly 83% appear just once. Jointly, the top ten make up under 8.5% of the sample.

As regards this clone: Which antigen it targets is not known. No quality values exist for individual bases; no much larger clone is one base distant.

V drops 6 bases and J drops 1 base, leaving 14 bases in between. The CDR3 starts with the cysteine, ends with the phenylalanine, and has 15 residues. The kept DNA is CDR3 alone, 45 bases in frame from the first base. Reading the germline V gene gives CDR1 ENHRY and CDR2 SYGVKD. Sequenced sample: peripheral blood. The receptor was isolated from a middle-aged man with active COVID-19. This chain is built from TRBV10-3 and TRBJ2-3; possibly the D gene is TRBD1, per 6 matching bases. The CDR3 here reads CAISSQGEGTDTQYF. The DNA reads as follows: TGTGCCATCAGCTCACAGGGAGAGGGCACAGATACGCAGTATTTT.